These 28 T cell receptor beta chains came from one sample sequenced in a study of blood T cell repertoires in COVID-19. This table comes from immunoSEQ multiplex PCR, and its TCRdb copy is limited to in-frame clones, with some not included. The sample has roughly 230,000 clones, 85% seen once; the top ten hold about 0.93%. Sequenced sample: peripheral blood. These receptors came from a man between 35 and 55 years old with acute or convalescent COVID-19.

The rearrangement uses TRBV14 and TRBJ1-1, with a weak D call TRBD1 (6 bases). Between the trimmed V and J ends, which lost 4 bases and 7 bases, there was a span of 16 bases. The CDR3 length is 14 residues. CDR1 and CDR2 (germline): SGHDN, FVKESK. The CDR3 sequence is CASSPDRLFSEAFF. The CDR3, as DNA: TGTGCCAGCAGCCCCGACAGGCTGTTCAGTGAAGCTTTCTTT.

The V and J genes are TRBV3-1 (or the pseudogene TRBV3-2) and TRBJ2-7, with D uncertain. Germline CDR1 LGHDT, CDR2 YNNKEL (reference sequence). V was trimmed by 1 base and J by 1 base, leaving 8 bases between them. The CDR3 runs to 14 residues. The CDR3 loop reads CASSQVLQSYEQYF. The CDR3 bases are TGTGCCAGCAGCCAAGTCCTACAGTCCTACGAGCAGTACTTC.

This clone is a singleton in its sample. The chain couples TRBV6-5 to TRBJ2-1; weak D call: TRBD2 (6 bases). Germline V gene sequence: CDR1 MNHEY, CDR2 SVGAGI. This CDR3 has 15 amino acids. Deletions cut 4 bases from V and 1 base from J, with 11 bases between. The CDR3 sequence: CASSSRTTSYNEQFF. DNA for the CDR3: TGTGCCAGCAGTTCCCGGACTACGTCCTACAATGAGCAGTTCTTC.

The V and J genes are TRBV18 and TRBJ2-1; possibly TRBD2 for D (6 bases). The CDR3 spans 11 residues. Germline lookup yields CDR1 KGHSH and CDR2 LQKENI. Trimming stripped 3 bases from V and 10 bases from J, with 7 bases between. The CDR3 DNA reads as TGTGCCAGCTCACCGGCGGGGGAGCAGTTCTTC. It is translated as CASSPAGEQFF.

The chain employs TRBV28 and TRBJ2-5; D possibly corresponds to TRBD2 (6 bases). The CDR3 has 15 amino acids. V was clipped by 3 bases and J by 4 bases, with 15 bases between them. The V gene's germline CDR1 is MDHEN and CDR2 SYDVKM. CDR3 DNA: TGTGCCAGCAGTTTTGATCCGCGGGGCGGAGAGACCCAGTACTTC. Its translation is CASSFDPRGGETQYF.

The V gene is TRBV5-8, the J gene TRBJ2-5; 9 positions agree with TRBD2. The CDR3 contains 16 residues. Germline assignment: CDR1 SGHTS and CDR2 YDEGEE. Trimming took 2 bases from V and 5 from J; bases not matched to a gene: 10. Here the CDR3 DNA reads TGTGCCAGCAGCTTAGGCGCTAGCGGGGAACGGGAGACCCAGTACTTC. It yields the protein CASSLGASGERETQYF.

This clone was detected a few times. The chain carries TRBV28 and TRBJ1-3, with a tentative D call TRBD1 (5 bases). The CDR3 length is 17 residues. V lost 3 bases and J lost 3, with 18 bases in between. CDR1 and CDR2 from the germline V gene are MDHEN and SYDVKM. The CDR3 reads CASSFLDRTTDGNTIYF. CDR3 nucleotides: TGTGCCAGCAGTTTTCTCGACAGAACAACTGATGGAAACACCATATATTTT.

V is TRBV2 and J is TRBJ2-3, with TRBD2 matching over 10 bases. Trimming took 4 bases from V and 4 from J; bases not matched to a gene: 8. The CDR3 runs 16 residues. Germline assignment: CDR1 SNHLY and CDR2 FYNNEI. DNA of the CDR3: TGTGCCAGCAGTGCATTACCAGCGGGGGGGTCAGATACGCAGTATTTT. Its translation: CASSALPAGGSDTQYF.

V and J are TRBV27 and TRBJ1-2; TRBD1 matches 7 bases. V gave up 8 bases and J gave up 2 bases; unmatched junction bases: 11. Germline CDR1 MNHEY, CDR2 SMNVEV (reference sequence). CDR3 size: 15 residues. The CDR3 region has the DNA TGTGCCAGCCGATTGACAGGGTTGCTCAACTATGGCTACACCTTC. It translates to CASRLTGLLNYGYTF.

This clone came up a few times. The V call is TRBV5-1, the J call TRBJ2-3; 11 nucleotides match TRBD2. J gave up 2 bases and V 4 bases, and 9 bases lay outside the gene matches. Looked up from germline, CDR1 is SGHRS and CDR2 is YFSETQ. The CDR3 runs to 17 residues. CDR3 residues: CASSRGSSGGLTDTQYF. CDR3 coding DNA: TGCGCCAGCAGCCGGGGATCTAGCGGGGGGCTCACAGATACGCAGTATTTT.

The chain employs TRBV6-5 and TRBJ1-3; perhaps TRBD1 as D (6 bases). Deletions cut 9 bases from V and 1 base from J, with 13 bases between. This CDR3 comprises 14 residues. Germline V gene sequence: CDR1 MNHEY, CDR2 SVGAGI. The CDR3 sequence: CASRTRGSGNTIYF. The DNA for the CDR3 is TGTGCCAGTAGAACCAGGGGTTCTGGAAACACCATATATTTT.

The chain couples TRBV14 to TRBJ1-2; D remains ambiguous. V shed 0 bases and J shed 5 bases, with 13 bases lying between them. Germline V gene lookup returns CDR1 SGHDN and CDR2 FVKESK. The length of the CDR3 is 15 residues. The CDR3 sequence is CASSQDSRLSYGYTF. DNA of the CDR3: TGTGCCAGCAGCCAAGACTCCCGTTTGTCGTATGGCTACACCTTC.

This chain uses TRBV28 with TRBJ2-7, with TRBD1 as a possible D gene (5 bases). Germline lookup yields CDR1 MDHEN and CDR2 SYDVKM. Trimming removed 4 bases from V and 6 bases from J, with 16 bases in between. CDR3 size: 14 residues. This CDR3 reads CASSSTGRVSEQYF. In nucleotides, the CDR3 is TGTGCCAGCAGTTCAACAGGTAGGGTCAGCGAGCAGTACTTC.

V and J are TRBV6-1 and TRBJ1-1, with 11 positions matching TRBD1. CDR3 size: 16 residues. Per germline, CDR1 MNHNS and CDR2 SASEGT. The V and J ends lost 4 bases and 2 bases, in that order; junction bases with no gene match: 6. CDR3: CASSALGQGANTEAFF. The CDR3 DNA reads as TGTGCCAGCAGTGCCCTAGGACAGGGGGCAAACACTGAAGCTTTCTTT.

The chain carries TRBV4-2 and TRBJ2-1, with D tentatively TRBD2 (5 bases). Germline CDR1 LGHNA, CDR2 YNFKEQ. V shed 5 bases and J shed 9 bases, with 17 bases lying between them. The CDR3 spans 14 residues. CDR3 DNA sequence: TGTGCCAGCAGCTCAAGCCTGAGGGTCTGTGAGCAGTTCTTC. Protein: CASSSSLRVCEQFF.

The chain uses TRBV3-1 (or the pseudogene TRBV3-2) and TRBJ1-6, with TRBD1 identical over 8 bases. Looked up from germline, CDR1 is LGHDT and CDR2 is YNNKEL (reference sequence). This CDR3 has 15 amino acids. V lost 5 bases, J lost 9 bases, and 9 bases stayed unmatched. In DNA form, the CDR3 reads TGTGCCAGCAGCTACAATCGGGACAGGATTTCACCCCTCCACTTT. This translates into CASSYNRDRISPLHF.

CDR3: CASSPGTGRNSPLHF. Written as DNA, the CDR3 is TGTGCCAGCAGCCCAGGGACAGGGAGAAATTCACCCCTCCACTTT. The gene calls are TRBV5-6 and TRBJ1-6; 9 bases are shared with TRBD1. CDR3 size: 15 residues. With 4 bases clipped from V and 7 bases from J, the junction kept 6 bases outside the gene matches. CDR1 is SGHDT and CDR2 is YYEEEE in the germline V gene.

The rearrangement joins TRBV6-5 to TRBJ1-1, with D tentatively TRBD1 (5 bases). The CDR3 runs 16 residues. Trimming took 4 bases from V and 3 from J, leaving 18 bases between them. Looked up from germline, CDR1 is MNHEY and CDR2 is SVGAGI. The CDR3 is CASSSATGRVHTEAFF. In nucleotides, the CDR3 is TGTGCCAGCAGTTCGGCAACAGGTAGGGTACACACTGAAGCTTTCTTT.

This chain links TRBV6-5 with TRBJ1-2, with D perhaps TRBD1 (5 bases). This CDR3 is 12 amino acids long. Trimming removed 4 bases from V and 4 bases from J, with 7 bases in between. Germline CDR1 reads MNHEY; CDR2 reads SVGAGI. The CDR3 sequence is CASSSDSYGYTF. The CDR3 coding sequence is TGTGCCAGCAGTTCTGACAGCTATGGCTACACCTTC.

The chain couples TRBV25-1 to TRBJ1-1, with D perhaps matching TRBD1 (6 bases). Trimming pared 5 bases from V and 1 base from J, leaving 14 bases between. Germline CDR1 MGHDK, CDR2 SYGVNS. This CDR3 has 15 residues. CDR3 DNA: TGTGCCAGCAGTTGGGGGGGCATCGCGAACACTGAAGCTTTCTTT. Amino acids: CASSWGGIANTEAFF.

This clone has only one observation. The chain joins TRBV7-3 to TRBJ1-1, with D possibly TRBD1 on 6 matching bases. The CDR3 runs to 13 residues. Germline values: CDR1 SGHTA, CDR2 FQGTGA. V lost 8 bases and J lost 4, with 14 bases in between. As DNA, the CDR3 is TGTGCCAGCTCAGCAGGGGCGTTCACTGAAGCTTTCTTT. Translation: CASSAGAFTEAFF.

The V gene is TRBV12-2, the J gene TRBJ1-5; TRBD1 is taken as the D call from the table, unchecked against the DNA. TRBV12-2 constitutes a pseudogene. The CDR3 extends over 15 amino acids. The CDR3 coding sequence is TGTGCAAGTCGCTTAGCTCGACAGTGTGATCAGCCCCAGCATTTT. Encoded protein: CASRLARQCDQPQHF.

There are a few counts of this clone. The chain joins TRBV5-1 to TRBJ2-5; the match to TRBD2 covers 12 bases. V lost 0 bases and J lost 4; bases outside the gene matches: 4. The CDR3 totals 16 residues. In germline, CDR1 is SGHRS, CDR2 YFSETQ. The CDR3 nucleotides are TGCGCCAGCAGCTTGGGAGCTAGCGGGGGGGGAGAGACCCAGTACTTC. Protein product: CASSLGASGGGETQYF.

This clone was found a few times. The chain carries TRBV6-2 or TRBV6-3 and TRBJ2-7; D unresolved. There are 15 residues in the CDR3. Germline V lookup: CDR1 MNHEY, CDR2 SVGEGT. V lost 5 bases, J lost 1 base, and 15 bases lay in between. CDR3 DNA sequence: TGTGCCAGCAGTAGCCCCCATCGCCTTTCCTACGAGCAGTACTTC. This encodes CASSSPHRLSYEQYF.

This rearrangement joins TRBV5-5 to TRBJ2-5; a possible D gene is TRBD2 (5 bases). CDR1 is SGHKS, CDR2 YYEKEE, per germline (reference sequence). The length of the CDR3 is 14 residues. V was cut by 1 base and J by 5 bases, with 12 bases left in between. For the CDR3, the DNA is TGTGCCAGCAGCTTGCGCAGTTCGGGGGAGACCCAGTACTTC. Protein sequence: CASSLRSSGETQYF.

The J gene is TRBJ2-1, the V gene TRBV15, with 8 bases that match TRBD2. Trimming removed 3 bases from V and 4 bases from J; junction bases left unmatched: 8. Germline V CDR1 and CDR2: LNHNV, YYDKDF (reference sequence). This CDR3 contains 16 residues. The CDR3 DNA sequence: TGTGCCACCAGCAGGTTAAAGGCGGGGGGATACAATGAGCAGTTCTTC. As protein: CATSRLKAGGYNEQFF.

CDR3 bases: TGTGCCATCAGTGAAGGACAGATCCTCGGTTTCGAGCAGTACTTC. It specifies CAISEGQILGFEQYF. The chain has TRBV10-3 and TRBJ2-7, with a weak D call TRBD1 (6 bases). Germline V gene sequence: CDR1 ENHRY, CDR2 SYGVKD. This CDR3 has 15 amino acids. V was clipped by 3 bases and J by 6 bases, with 18 bases between them.

Only one count was recorded for this clone. The chain has TRBV5-6 and TRBJ2-5; TRBD1 matches 9 bases. Germline CDR1 SGHDT, CDR2 YYEEEE. The CDR3 consists of 15 residues. Trimming took 0 bases from V and 5 from J; bases not matched to a gene: 5. CDR3 DNA: TGTGCCAGCAGCTTGGACAGGGGGCCGGAGGAGACCCAGTACTTC. It yields the protein CASSLDRGPEETQYF.